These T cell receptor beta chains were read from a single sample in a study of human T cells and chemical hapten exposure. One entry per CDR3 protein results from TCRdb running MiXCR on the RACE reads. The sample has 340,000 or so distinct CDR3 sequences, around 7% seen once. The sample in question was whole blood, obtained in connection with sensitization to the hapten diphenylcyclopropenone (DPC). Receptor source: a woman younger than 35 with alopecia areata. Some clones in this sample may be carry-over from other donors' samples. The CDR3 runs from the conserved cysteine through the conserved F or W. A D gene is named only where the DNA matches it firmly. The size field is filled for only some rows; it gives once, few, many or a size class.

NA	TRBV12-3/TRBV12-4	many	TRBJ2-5	TGTGCCAGCAGTCCCCAGGAGGCAAGGCAAGAGACCCAGTACTTC	CASSPQEARQETQYF
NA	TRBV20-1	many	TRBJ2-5	TGCGGAGGACAGTTCCAAGAGACCCAGTACTTC	CGGQFQETQYF
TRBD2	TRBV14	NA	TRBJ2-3	TGTGCCAGCAGCCTACTAGCGGGCACGGGGTATACAGATACGCAGTATTTT	CASSLLAGTGYTDTQYF
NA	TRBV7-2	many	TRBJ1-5	TGTGCCAGCAGCTCCCAGGCTACGGGCAATCAGCCCCAGCATTTT	CASSSQATGNQPQHF
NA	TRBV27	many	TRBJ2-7	TGTGCCAGCAGTTCTCCCGGCGGGCCCGAACCCTCCTACGAGCAGTACTTC	CASSSPGGPEPSYEQYF
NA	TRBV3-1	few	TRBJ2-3	TGTGCCAGCAGCTCCGCTGGGGAAGATACGCAGTATTTT	CASSSAGEDTQYF
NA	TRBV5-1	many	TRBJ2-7	TGCGCCAGCAGCTTGGAGTCATACTCCTACGAGCAGTACTTC	CASSLESYSYEQYF
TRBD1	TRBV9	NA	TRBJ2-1	TGTGCCAGCAGCGTAGTCGGGACAGGGTACAATGAGCAGTTCTTC	CASSVVGTGYNEQFF
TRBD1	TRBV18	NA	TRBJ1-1	TGTGCCAGCTCACCACCGGGACAGGAAGCTTTCTTT	CASSPPGQEAFF
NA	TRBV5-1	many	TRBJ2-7	TGCGCCAGCAGTCTGGGGGGGCGCGAGCAGTACTTC	CASSLGGREQYF
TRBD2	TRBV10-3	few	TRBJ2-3	TGTGCCATCAGTGGGACTAGCGGGGGGCTTCGCACAGATACGCAGTATTTT	CAISGTSGGLRTDTQYF
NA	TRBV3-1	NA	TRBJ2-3	TGTGCCAGCAGCCAAGTCCTCAGCGGGACAGATACGCAGTATTTT	CASSQVLSGTDTQYF
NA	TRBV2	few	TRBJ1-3	TGTGCCAGCAGCCCCTCCGGTCGGGGGGCGCGAAACACCATATATTTT	CASSPSGRGARNTIYF
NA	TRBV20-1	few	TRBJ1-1	TGCAGTGCTAGAGAAGAATCGGGAGGAGCGGGGGGCACTGAAGCTTTCTTT	CSAREESGGAGGTEAFF
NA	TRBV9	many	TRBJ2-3	TGTGCCAGCAGTCGCTTAGCGGTTACAGATACGCAGTATTTT	CASSRLAVTDTQYF
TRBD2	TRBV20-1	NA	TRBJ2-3	TGCAGTGCTCCCGCTTTCGGTGGCGGGGGGGTAGATACGCAGTATTTT	CSAPAFGGGGVDTQYF
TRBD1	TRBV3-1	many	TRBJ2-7	TGTGCCAGCAGCCAAGGAGGGACAGGGAGGTCCGAGCAGTACTTC	CASSQGGTGRSEQYF
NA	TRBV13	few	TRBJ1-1	TGTGCCAGCAGCTTTAATCATAAGGGCACTGAAGCTTTCTTT	CASSFNHKGTEAFF
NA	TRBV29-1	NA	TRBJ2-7	TGCAGCGTTGGAGAGGGGGGCGAGCAGTACTTC	CSVGEGGEQYF
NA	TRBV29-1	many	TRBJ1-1	TGCAGCGTTGTAAGGACATCGGTGAACACTGAAGCTTTCTTT	CSVVRTSVNTEAFF
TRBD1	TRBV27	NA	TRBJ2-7	TGTGCCAGCAGAGACGACAGGGGGGGCTACGAGCAGTACTTC	CASRDDRGGYEQYF
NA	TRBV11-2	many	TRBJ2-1	TGTGCCAGCAGCCCTCAGGGCACTTCGTTTTACAATGAGCAGTTCTTC	CASSPQGTSFYNEQFF
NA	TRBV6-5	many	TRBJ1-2	TGTGCCAGCAGTTCGGTTAGGGCAGGGACTAACTATGGCTACACCTTC	CASSSVRAGTNYGYTF
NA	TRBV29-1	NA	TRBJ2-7	TGCAGCGTTGAAGGCAACGAGCAGTACTTC	CSVEGNEQYF
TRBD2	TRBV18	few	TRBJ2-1	TGTGCCAGCTCACCACCCGGGGGTAGCGGGTACTACAATGAGCAGTTCTTC	CASSPPGGSGYYNEQFF
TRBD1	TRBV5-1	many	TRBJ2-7	TGCGCCAGCAGCTTTTCAGGATCAGGGGGCGAGCAGTACTTC	CASSFSGSGGEQYF
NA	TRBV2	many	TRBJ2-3	TGTGCCAGCAGGCTGCGGGGTCTCACAGATACGCAGTATTTT	CASRLRGLTDTQYF
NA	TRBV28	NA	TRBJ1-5	TGTGCCAGCAGTTTCAGCGGCAGGGGAGGAAATCAGCCCCAGCATTTT	CASSFSGRGGNQPQHF
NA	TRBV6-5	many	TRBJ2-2	TGTGCCACCCAAGCGGAGGCCACCGGGGAGCTGTTTTTT	CATQAEATGELFF
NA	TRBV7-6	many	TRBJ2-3	TGTGCCAGCAGCTTAGACGCAGGGTCTAGCACAGATACGCAGTATTTT	CASSLDAGSSTDTQYF
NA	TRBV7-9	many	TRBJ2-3	TGTGCCAGCAGCTCCGGTACTCCCTACACAGATACGCAGTATTTT	CASSSGTPYTDTQYF
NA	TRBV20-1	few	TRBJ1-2	TGCAGTGCTAGAGGAACAGGGCTTAACTATGGCTACACCTTC	CSARGTGLNYGYTF
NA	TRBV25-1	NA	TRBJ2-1	TGTGCCAGCAGTACACAATCCGTCGGCGAGCAGTTCTTC	CASSTQSVGEQFF
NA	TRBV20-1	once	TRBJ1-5	TGCAGTGCTGGAGGGAATTTAGGGGCAAATCAGCCCCAGCATTTT	CSAGGNLGANQPQHF
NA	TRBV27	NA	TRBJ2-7	TGTGCCAGCAGGGAGACGAACACCTACGAGCAGTACTTC	CASRETNTYEQYF
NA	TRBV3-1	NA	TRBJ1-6	TGTGCCAGCAGCCCTACGGGGCGAGCGAATTCACCCCTCCACTTT	CASSPTGRANSPLHF
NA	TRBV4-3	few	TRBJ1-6	TGCGCCAGCAGCCAGGGTACAGGGAAGAATTCACCCCTCCACTTT	CASSQGTGKNSPLHF
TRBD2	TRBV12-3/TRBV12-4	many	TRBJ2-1	TGTGCCAGCAGTTTGGTCTTGGGTAGCGGGGGAAGAAATGAGCAGTTCTTC	CASSLVLGSGGRNEQFF
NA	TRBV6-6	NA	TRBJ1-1	TGTGCCAGCAGTTACTCGACCGGGGAATCAATGAACACTGAAGCTTTCTTT	CASSYSTGESMNTEAFF
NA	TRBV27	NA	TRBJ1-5	TGTGCCAGCAGTGAGGACAGTAATGATCAGCCCCAGCATTTT	CASSEDSNDQPQHF
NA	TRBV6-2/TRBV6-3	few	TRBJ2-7	TGTGCCAGCACCGCTCGCCGGGACCTGTCCTTGAGCGAGCAGTACTTC	CASTARRDLSLSEQYF
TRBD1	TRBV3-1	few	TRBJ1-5	TGTGCCAGCAGCCAAAGGGACAGTGGGACGGATTATAGCAATCAGCCCCAGCATTTT	CASSQRDSGTDYSNQPQHF
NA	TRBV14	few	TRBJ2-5	TGTGCCAGCAGCCAAGACGGCAGGGGCTCAGAGACCCAGTACTTC	CASSQDGRGSETQYF
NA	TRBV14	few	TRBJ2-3	TGTGCCAGCAGCCAAGATTGGGTCACAGATACGCAGTATTTT	CASSQDWVTDTQYF
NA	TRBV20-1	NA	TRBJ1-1	TGCAGTGCTAGAGCGCAGTCGGGGCGCGCGGACACTGAAGCTTTCTTT	CSARAQSGRADTEAFF
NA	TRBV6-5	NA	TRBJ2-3	TGTGCCAGCAGTTACGAGCCAACGTCAGATACGCAGTATTTT	CASSYEPTSDTQYF
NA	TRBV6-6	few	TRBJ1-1	TGTGCCAGCCCCCCCCTCAGGCAGGGCGAGGGGATGAACACTGAAGCTTTCTTT	CASPPLRQGEGMNTEAFF
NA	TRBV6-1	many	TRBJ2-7	TGTGCCAGCAGTGCCCTCTACGAGCAGTACTTC	CASSALYEQYF
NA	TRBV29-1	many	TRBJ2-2	TGCAGCGCCCTCCTGACGTACACCGGGGAGCTGTTTTTT	CSALLTYTGELFF
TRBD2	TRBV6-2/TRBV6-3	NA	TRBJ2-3	TGTGCCAGCAGTTACGTTCGCGGGGGGCCCTCAGATACGCAGTATTTT	CASSYVRGGPSDTQYF
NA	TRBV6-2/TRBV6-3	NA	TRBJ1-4	TGTGCCAGCAGCAGCCGGGAGAATGAAAAACTGTTTTTT	CASSSRENEKLFF
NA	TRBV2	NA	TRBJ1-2	TGTGCCGGCAGTCCGGTCGGACACGGGGGCTATGGCTACACCTTC	CAGSPVGHGGYGYTF
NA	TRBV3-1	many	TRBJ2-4	TGTGCCAGCAGCCAATCCGGCATAGTAGCCAAAAACATTCAGTACTTC	CASSQSGIVAKNIQYF
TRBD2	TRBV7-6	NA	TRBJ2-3	TGTGCCAGCAGCGGGGACCTAGCGGGGGGGATGGGAGATACGCAGTATTTT	CASSGDLAGGMGDTQYF